The sequence of this T cell receptor (beta chain) was determined in a study of Ad26.COV2.S vaccination and SARS-CoV-2 variants (dated by TCRdb to about 2021). With respect to the entire study: Vaccine-arm donors came from COV1001, a multicentre, randomized, double-blind, placebo-controlled phase I-IIa trial of Ad26.COV2.S in healthy adults. Ad26.COV2.S was given intramuscularly at 5x10^10 or 1x10^11 viral particles, as a single shot or as two shots 56 days apart. The specificity and breadth of SARS-CoV-2-reactive T cell receptors after Ad26.COV2.S vaccination were assessed by TCRbeta repertoire sequencing. The TCR-sequenced set comprised approximately 30 samples: roughly 19 Ad26.COV2.S vaccine recipients, 5 placebo recipients and 8 SARS-CoV-2 convalescent individuals. Trial participants were randomized into five groups of five: low-dose or high-dose Ad26.COV2.S given once or twice, or placebo on both occasions. Blinding of investigators to trial group allocation was maintained during experiments and outcome assessment. The paper as a whole reports these results and caveats: According to the authors, total T cell responses may have been underestimated by the TCR breadth and depth analyses. Higher spike-specific TCR breadth was observed in Ad26.COV2.S recipients than in placebo recipients (P = 0.0014). Substantial breadth of spike-specific CD8+ and CD4+ T cell responses was reported after vaccination. The study was not powered to compare responses between vaccine doses or regimens. Comparable non-spike TCR breadth was observed between vaccine and placebo recipients, consistent with only spike being contained in the vaccine.

The intended sense of this specimen's treatment or condition label: around 19 received Ad26.COV2.S at low or high dose, single or two shots; about 5 received placebo; per-sample allocation not given. Repertoires of vaccine and placebo recipients were sequenced from samples taken on day 63 after the first injection. Cohort 1b enrolled some 25 adults aged 18-55 years at a single site in Boston, USA, between 29 July and 7 August 2020. Ad26.COV2.S was a replication-incompetent adenovirus type 26 vector expressing a prefusion-stabilized SARS-CoV-2 spike protein from the original Wuhan strain. The immunoSEQ Assay was used to sequence TCRbeta CDR3 regions. After extraction, genomic DNA underwent amplification by bias-controlled multiplex PCR, followed by high-throughput sequencing. The authors processed their data as follows. To quantify the absolute abundance of each unique TCRbeta CDR3 region, sequences were collapsed and filtered. T cell fraction was estimated by normalization of TCRbeta template counts to usable DNA, with usable DNA being measured through amplification of reference genes present in all nucleated cells. Repertoire TCRs were annotated as SARS-CoV-2-specific by exact matching of V gene, CDR3 amino acid sequence and J gene to a known reactive TCR set. The reference SARS-CoV-2 TCR set was derived from MIRA and filtered for enrichment in COVID-19-positive ImmuneCODE repertoires, a step that removed public or cross-reactive TCRs. Based on the MIRA antigens, annotated TCRs were further analysed at the level of specific ORF or position within ORF. Depth was the summed frequency of annotated unique rearrangements, while breadth was defined as annotated unique rearrangements over total unique productive rearrangements. TCR breadth was compared between groups using two-sided Wilcoxon rank-sum tests. Imported from immuneACCESS, the table was reduced by TCRdb to in-frame sequences with V and J called. These copies leave out some clones; in studies compared against another copy, an unresolved V gene accounts for under half, and the cause of the remainder is not known. The V and J calls and the clone size are those of that table, but D and trimming were determined from the DNA. The sample profile shows roughly 680,000 clones; around 89% of them were found once. Jointly, the top ten make up approximately 1.5% of the sample.

Notes on this clone: Its target antigen remains unknown. Nothing much larger sits one base from this clone, and base qualities are not available.

This clonotype was sampled from a person between 18 and 65 years old who received the Ad26.COV2.S COVID-19 vaccine or a placebo. The sequencing used peripheral blood, collected in a trial of Ad26.COV2.S vaccine versus placebo.

The CDR3: CASSFDRSINEQFF. The DNA sequence reads TGTGCCAGCAGTTTTGATAGGTCGATCAATGAGCAGTTCTTC. This receptor chain uses TRBV6-5 and TRBJ2-1; the D gene lacks a confident call. From cysteine to phenylalanine, the CDR3 is 14 amino acids long. Just the 42-base CDR3 DNA is kept, in frame starting at base 1. The germline V gene yields MNHEY for CDR1 and SVGAGI for CDR2. V is shortened by 4 bases, J by 6 bases, and the region joining them spans 13 bases.